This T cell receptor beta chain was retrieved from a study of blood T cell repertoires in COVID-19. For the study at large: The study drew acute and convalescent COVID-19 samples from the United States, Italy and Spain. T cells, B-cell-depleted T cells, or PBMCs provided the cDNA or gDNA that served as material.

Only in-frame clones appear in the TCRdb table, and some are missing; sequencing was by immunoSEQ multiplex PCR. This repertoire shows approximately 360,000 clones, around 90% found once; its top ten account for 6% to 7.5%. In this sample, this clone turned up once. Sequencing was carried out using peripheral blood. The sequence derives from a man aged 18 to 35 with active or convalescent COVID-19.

The CDR3 DNA reads as TGTGCCAGCTCAGGGGCTGAAAAACTGTTTTTT. Its protein is CASSGAEKLFF. This rearrangement joins TRBV16 to TRBJ1-4; the D gene is possibly TRBD1 (6 bases). Germline V gene data show CDR1 as KGHSY and CDR2 as FQNENV. The length of the CDR3 is 11 residues. Trimming removed 8 bases at V and 7 bases at J, with 8 bases between.